These 2 T cell receptor beta chains were all obtained from the same sample, sequenced in a study of blood T cells in healthy people across ages. It was with a sample-barcoded 5' primer and a J-beta primer mix that a second PCR of roughly 6 to 11 cycles was run. TCRdb analysed the 5' RACE reads with MiXCR anew, one entry per CDR3 protein. The table has about 1.8 million distinct CDR3 sequences, roughly 52% seen once. Sequences were obtained from blood. All receptors come from a woman between 40 and 50 years old in good health.

There are a few counts of this clonotype. This rearrangement joins TRBV7-3 to TRBJ2-1; no clear D gene. The CDR3 has 15 residues. V shed 3 bases and J shed 7 bases, with 16 bases lying between them. Germline-derived CDR1 and CDR2 are SGHTA and FQGTGA. The CDR3 loop is CASSLQGRHENEQFF. CDR3 DNA: TGTGCCAGCAGCTTGCAAGGACGCCATGAGAATGAGCAGTTCTTC.

The chain carries TRBV2 and TRBJ1-5; TRBD1 matches 7 bases. CDR3 size: 13 residues. V gave up 7 bases and J gave up 6 bases; unmatched junction bases: 6. Germline lookup yields CDR1 SNHLY and CDR2 FYNNEI. CDR3 in amino acids: CASKDRAIQPQHF. The CDR3 bases are TGTGCCAGCAAAGACAGGGCGATTCAGCCCCAGCATTTT.